These 11 T cell receptor beta chains originate from one sample sequenced in a study of CD8+CD57+ T cells in acquired aplastic anemia. Patients picked for sequencing had shown CD8+CD57+ cell expansion detected by flow cytometry. Profiling of TCR beta VDJ combinations and CDR3 sequences used genomic DNA as template. TCRdb recomputed calls from the reads with MiXCR, one row per CDR3 protein. The repertoire holds roughly 200,000 distinct CDR3 sequences, with more than 55% as singletons. The sequencing sample was made of sorted CD4+, CD8+, or CD8+CD57+ T cells (not recorded which) from PBMCs. The receptors were gathered from a human donor with aplastic anemia.

V usage is TRBV15 and J usage is TRBJ1-3; D is possibly TRBD1 (6 bases). V dropped 0 bases and J dropped 4 bases, with 16 bases sitting between them. This CDR3 has 17 residues. Germline V gives CDR1 LNHNV, CDR2 YYDKDF (reference sequence). The CDR3 nucleotides are TGTGCCACCAGCAGAGATCTCTGGGGGGGCTCCGGAAACACCATATATTTT. It encodes CATSRDLWGGSGNTIYF. Filled out from reference TRBV15 and TRBJ1-3, the complete variable domain reads DAMVIQNPRYQVTQFGKPVTLSCSQTLNHNVMYWYQQKSSQAPKLLFHYYDKDFNNEADTPDNFQSRRPNTSFCFLDIRSPGLGDTAMYLCATSRDLWGGSGNTIYFGEGSWLTVV.

The genes are TRBV13 and TRBJ2-7; D may match TRBD1 or TRBD2 (5 bases each). Trimming pared 5 bases from V and 7 bases from J, leaving 18 bases between. This CDR3 spans 14 amino acids. Looked up from germline, CDR1 is PRHDT and CDR2 is FYEKMQ (reference sequence). The CDR3: CASSQGPGTREQYF. The CDR3 bases are TGTGCCAGCAGCCAAGGGCCCGGGACGCGTGAGCAGTACTTC.

The chain employs TRBV10-3 and TRBJ1-6, with D perhaps matching TRBD1 (6 bases). Germline V gene lookup returns CDR1 ENHRY and CDR2 SYGVKD. Between the trimmed V and J ends, which lost 6 bases and 7 bases, there was a span of 13 bases. The CDR3 length is 14 residues. The CDR3 spells CAIRARTENSPLHF. The CDR3, as DNA: TGTGCCATCAGGGCGAGGACAGAGAATTCACCCCTCCACTTT.

The chain combines TRBV15 with TRBJ2-5; TRBD1 matches 11 bases. V shed 5 bases and J 5 bases; nucleotides not matched to a gene: 10. CDR1 is LNHNV and CDR2 is YYDKDF in the germline V gene (reference sequence). The CDR3 has 16 amino acids. Here the CDR3 reads CATSQPGQGGRETQYF. CDR3 in DNA: TGTGCCACCAGCCAACCGGGACAGGGGGGACGGGAGACCCAGTACTTC.

This clonotype has more than one count but fewer than ten. J is TRBJ2-5 and V is TRBV20-1; no clear D. V was trimmed by 3 bases and J by 1 base, leaving 9 bases between them. This CDR3 spans 13 amino acids. Germline V gives CDR1 DFQATT, CDR2 SNEGSKA (reference sequence). This chain's CDR3 is CSASTTGQETQYF. The CDR3 DNA is TGCAGTGCTAGCACCACTGGCCAAGAGACCCAGTACTTC.

There are many counts of this clonotype. The V gene is TRBV7-9, the J gene TRBJ2-7, with D perhaps matching TRBD2 (6 bases). V was shortened by 4 bases and J by 1 base, with 20 bases between the two germline ends. Germline V gives CDR1 SEHNR, CDR2 FQNEAQ (reference sequence). There are 17 residues in the CDR3. The CDR3 nucleotides are TGTGCCAGCAGCTCAACGGTCGGCCCCGGAGGGTCCTACGAGCAGTACTTC. Its translation: CASSSTVGPGGSYEQYF.

Concerning this clonotype: Relative to the germline gene, one junction end is altered; a read error may explain this. The V gene is TRBV11-2, the J gene TRBJ1-1, with D maybe TRBD1 (6 bases). The germline V gene encodes CDR1 SGHAT and CDR2 FQNNGV. The length of the CDR3 is 14 residues. For the CDR3, the DNA is TGTGCCAGCAGCCCACTAACAGGGAACACTGAAGTTTTCTTT. It yields the protein CASSPLTGNTEVFF.

This chain links TRBV25-1 with TRBJ1-3, with 7 bases matching TRBD1. Germline V gene data show CDR1 as MGHDK and CDR2 as SYGVNS. The CDR3 totals 16 residues. The junction had 11 bases not matched to a gene; V was cut back by 6 bases and J by 3 bases. The CDR3 DNA reads TGTGCCAGCAGCGATACTCAGGGGGAGGGTGGAAACACCATATATTTT. Amino acids: CASSDTQGEGGNTIYF.

The chain links TRBV5-1 to TRBJ1-5, with D possibly matching TRBD1 (5 bases). The CDR3 extends over 14 amino acids. Trimming pared 4 bases from V and 4 bases from J, leaving 12 bases between. Per germline, CDR1 SGHRS and CDR2 YFSETQ. CDR3 bases: TGCGCCAGCAGCCCGGGACTAGGGAATCAGCCCCAGCATTTT. This codes for CASSPGLGNQPQHF.

The genes are TRBV5-6 and TRBJ2-2, with no clear D. Germline V gene sequence: CDR1 SGHDT, CDR2 YYEEEE. The length of the CDR3 is 16 residues. V was clipped by 1 base and J by 3 bases, with 13 bases between them. The DNA for the CDR3 is TGTGCCAGCAGCTTGTCTGGGATTGTCGACACCGGGGAGCTGTTTTTT. Amino acids: CASSLSGIVDTGELFF.

Comments on this clonotype: One base away lies a much larger clone, so this may be a sequencing read error. The CDR3 spells CASSYGDPGERYF. The CDR3 DNA sequence: TGTGCCAGCAGTTACGGGGACCCAGGCGAGCGGTACTTC. The chain links TRBV6-2 or TRBV6-3 to TRBJ2-7; D possibly uses TRBD1 or TRBD2 (5 bases each). The CDR3 runs to 13 residues. The germline V gene encodes CDR1 MNHEY and CDR2 SVGEGT.